This T cell receptor (beta chain) was retrieved from a study of cytomegalovirus exposure and HLA in healthy donors. PCR employed 60 Vbeta and 13 Jbeta primers. Here immunoSEQ multiplex PCR was the method, and the copy in TCRdb shows in-frame clones only, minus some. Of around 86,000 clones listed, more than 60% are singletons. The CDR3 consists of 13 residues. The germline CDR1 and CDR2 sequences are SEHNR and FQNEAQ (reference sequence). Although they were nominally healthy when sampled, donors likely had unrecorded immune exposures. This clone appeared a few times. Its cognate antigen is unknown. One end of the junction varies from germline; a read error may be responsible. Study-level points and caveats: Specific recognition of CMV antigens was confirmed in vitro for a few chains (all CMV-associated).

The specimen was PBMCs. This sequence originates from a man aged 50-60 years in good health and CMV-seropositive. The chain employs TRBV7-9 and TRBJ1-2; D remains unclear. CDR3 region: CSSSFGGLNGYTF. Here the CDR3 DNA reads TGTTCCAGCAGCTTTGGAGGGTTAAATGGCTACACCTTC.